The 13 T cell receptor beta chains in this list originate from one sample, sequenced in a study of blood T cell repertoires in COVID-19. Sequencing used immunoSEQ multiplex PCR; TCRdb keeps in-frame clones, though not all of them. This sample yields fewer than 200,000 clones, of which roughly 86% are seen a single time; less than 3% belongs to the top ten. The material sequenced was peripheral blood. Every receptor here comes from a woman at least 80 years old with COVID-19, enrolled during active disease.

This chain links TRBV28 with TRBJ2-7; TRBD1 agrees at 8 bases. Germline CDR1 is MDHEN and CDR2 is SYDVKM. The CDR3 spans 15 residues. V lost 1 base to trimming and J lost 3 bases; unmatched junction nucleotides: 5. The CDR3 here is CASSLFGTGLYEQYF. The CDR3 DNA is TGTGCCAGCAGTTTATTTGGGACAGGCCTCTACGAGCAGTACTTC.

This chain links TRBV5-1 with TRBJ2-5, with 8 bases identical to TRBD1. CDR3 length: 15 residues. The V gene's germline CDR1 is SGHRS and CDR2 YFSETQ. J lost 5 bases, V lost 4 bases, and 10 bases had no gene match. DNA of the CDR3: TGCGCCAGCAGCGCCTATCAGGGGGCAGGGGAGACCCAGTACTTC. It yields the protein CASSAYQGAGETQYF. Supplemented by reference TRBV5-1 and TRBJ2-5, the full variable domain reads KAGVTQTPRYLIKTRGQQVTLSCSPISGHRSVSWYQQTPGQGLQFLFEYFSETQRNKGNFPGRFSGRQFSNSRSEMNVSTLELGDSALYLCASSAYQGAGETQYFGPGTRLLVL.

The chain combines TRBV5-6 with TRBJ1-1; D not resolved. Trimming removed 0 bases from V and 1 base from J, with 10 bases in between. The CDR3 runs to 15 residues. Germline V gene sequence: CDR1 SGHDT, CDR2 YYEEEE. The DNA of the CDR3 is TGTGCCAGCAGCTTGGGTTGGAGATGGAACACTGAAGCTTTCTTT. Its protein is CASSLGWRWNTEAFF.

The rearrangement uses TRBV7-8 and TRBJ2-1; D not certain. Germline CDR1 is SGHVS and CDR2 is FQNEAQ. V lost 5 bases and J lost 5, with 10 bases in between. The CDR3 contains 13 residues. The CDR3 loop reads CASSPGRHNEQFF. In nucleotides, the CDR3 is TGTGCCAGCAGCCCAGGCCGGCACAATGAGCAGTTCTTC.

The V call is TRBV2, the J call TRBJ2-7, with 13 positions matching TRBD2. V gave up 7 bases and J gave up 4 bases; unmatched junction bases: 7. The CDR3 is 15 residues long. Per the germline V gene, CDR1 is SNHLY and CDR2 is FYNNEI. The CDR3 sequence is CASKGGLAGTYEQYF. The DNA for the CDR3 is TGTGCCAGCAAAGGGGGACTAGCGGGAACTTACGAGCAGTACTTC.

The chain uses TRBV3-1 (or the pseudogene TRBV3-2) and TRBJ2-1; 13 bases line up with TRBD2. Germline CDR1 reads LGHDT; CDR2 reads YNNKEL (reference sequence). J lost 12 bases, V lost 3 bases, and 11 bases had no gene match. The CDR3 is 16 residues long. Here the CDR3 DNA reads TGTGCCAGCAGCCACGATCTAGGACTAGCGGGAGACGGGCAGTTCTTC. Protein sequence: CASSHDLGLAGDGQFF.

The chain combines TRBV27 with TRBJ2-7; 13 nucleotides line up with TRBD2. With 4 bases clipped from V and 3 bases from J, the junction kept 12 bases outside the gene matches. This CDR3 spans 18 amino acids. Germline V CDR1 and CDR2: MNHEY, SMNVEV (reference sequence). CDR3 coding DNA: TGTGCCAGCAGTTCTACCGGTCCGGGACTAGCGGGAATCTACGAGCAGTACTTC. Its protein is CASSSTGPGLAGIYEQYF.

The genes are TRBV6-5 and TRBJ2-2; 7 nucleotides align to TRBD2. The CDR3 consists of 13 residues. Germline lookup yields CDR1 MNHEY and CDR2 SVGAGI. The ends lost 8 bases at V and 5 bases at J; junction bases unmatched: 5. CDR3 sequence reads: CASGSGWTGELFF. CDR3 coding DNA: TGTGCCAGCGGTAGCGGGTGGACCGGGGAGCTGTTTTTT.

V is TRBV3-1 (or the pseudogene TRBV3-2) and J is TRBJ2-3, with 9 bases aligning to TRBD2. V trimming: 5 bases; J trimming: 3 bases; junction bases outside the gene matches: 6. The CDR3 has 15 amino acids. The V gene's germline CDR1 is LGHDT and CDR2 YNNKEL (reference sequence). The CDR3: CASSTGLAPTDTQYF. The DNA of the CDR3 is TGTGCCAGCAGCACTGGACTAGCGCCGACAGATACGCAGTATTTT.

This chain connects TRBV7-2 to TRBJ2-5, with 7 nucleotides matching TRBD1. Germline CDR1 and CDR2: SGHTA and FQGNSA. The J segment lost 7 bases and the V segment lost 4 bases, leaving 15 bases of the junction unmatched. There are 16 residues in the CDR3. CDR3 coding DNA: TGTGCCAGCAGCTCGCCGCTGAGCGACTCAGGGGGGACCCAGTACTTC. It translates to CASSSPLSDSGGTQYF.

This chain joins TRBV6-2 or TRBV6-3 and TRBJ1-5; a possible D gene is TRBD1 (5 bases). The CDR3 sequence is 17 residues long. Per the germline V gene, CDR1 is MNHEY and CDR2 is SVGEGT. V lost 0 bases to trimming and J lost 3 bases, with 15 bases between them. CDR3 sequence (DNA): TGTGCCAGCAGTTACTCGACGGGCGGCAGGGTCAATCAGCCCCAGCATTTT. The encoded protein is CASSYSTGGRVNQPQHF.

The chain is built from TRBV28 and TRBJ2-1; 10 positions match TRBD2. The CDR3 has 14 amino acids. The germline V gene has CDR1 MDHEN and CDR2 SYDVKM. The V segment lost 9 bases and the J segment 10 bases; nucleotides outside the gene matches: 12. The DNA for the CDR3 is TGTGCCAGTAAAAGCGGGAGGGCCTCTAGGGAGCAGTTCTTC. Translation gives CASKSGRASREQFF.

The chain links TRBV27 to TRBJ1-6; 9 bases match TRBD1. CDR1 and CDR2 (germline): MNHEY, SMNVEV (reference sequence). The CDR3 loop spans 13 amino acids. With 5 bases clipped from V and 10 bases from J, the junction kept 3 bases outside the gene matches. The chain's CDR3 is CASSGTGWSPLHF. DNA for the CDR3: TGTGCCAGCAGTGGGACAGGGTGGTCACCCCTCCACTTT.